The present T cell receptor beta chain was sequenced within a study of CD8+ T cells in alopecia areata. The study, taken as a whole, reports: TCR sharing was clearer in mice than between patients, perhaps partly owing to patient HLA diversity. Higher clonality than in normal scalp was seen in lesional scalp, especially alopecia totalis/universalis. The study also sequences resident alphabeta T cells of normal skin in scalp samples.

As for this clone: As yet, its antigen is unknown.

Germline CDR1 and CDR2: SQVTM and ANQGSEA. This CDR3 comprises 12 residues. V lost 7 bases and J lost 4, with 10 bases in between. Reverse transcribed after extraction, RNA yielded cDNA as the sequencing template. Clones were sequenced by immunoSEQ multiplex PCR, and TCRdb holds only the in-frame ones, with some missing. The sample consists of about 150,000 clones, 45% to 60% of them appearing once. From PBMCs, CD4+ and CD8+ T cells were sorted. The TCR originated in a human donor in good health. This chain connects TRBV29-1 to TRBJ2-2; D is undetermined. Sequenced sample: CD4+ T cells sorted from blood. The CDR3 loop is CSAGRFTGELFF. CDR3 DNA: TGCAGCGCCGGCAGGTTCACCGGGGAGCTGTTTTTT.